The sequence of this TCR beta chain was determined in a study of shared clonotypes between healthy human individuals. Clones were read by immunoSEQ multiplex PCR, and TCRdb kept only the in-frame ones, dropping some. Of some 2.1 million clones in the sample, 95% were seen once. This CDR3 has 15 residues. Germline V lookup: CDR1 ENHRY, CDR2 SYGVKD. V was cut by 0 bases and J by 2 bases, with 10 bases left in between. V is TRBV10-3 and J is TRBJ1-2; TRBD1 is a possible D gene (5 bases). The receptor was isolated from a man aged 18 to 30 in good health. The sample taken for sequencing was naive CD4+ T cells sorted from blood. Regarding subset: CD45RA+ positively selected. The CDR3 spells CAISESDRGNYGYTF. The CDR3 DNA follows: TGTGCCATCAGTGAGTCAGATCGGGGGAACTATGGCTACACCTTC.